Sequencing of this T cell receptor (beta chain) was carried out in a study of T cells of healthy individuals. The CDR3 spans 15 residues. The germline V gene has CDR1 LNHNV and CDR2 YYDKDF (reference sequence). Trimming took 0 bases from V and 6 from J, leaving 12 bases between them. TCRdb ran MiXCR on the 5' RACE reads and lists one entry per CDR3 protein. This sample has about 96,000 distinct CDR3 sequences, with 17% found just once. The genes are TRBV15 and TRBJ2-1, with D perhaps given as TRBD1 or TRBD2 (5 bases each). This clonotype was obtained from a human donor in good health. The CDR3, as DNA: TGTGCCACCAGCAGAGATCGAGGGGCAGGCAATGAGCAGTTCTTC. This translates into CATSRDRGAGNEQFF.